The clone carrying this TCR beta chain was seen at least ten times. The sample originates from a study of T cells after yellow fever vaccination. General observations from the study: On re-exposure, the response was weaker but peaked faster, at day 5 versus 15.

The germline gives CDR1 SQVTM, CDR2 ANQGSEA. J gave up 5 bases and V 5 bases, and 5 bases lay outside the gene matches. There are 13 residues in the CDR3. Via MiXCR, TCRdb re-called the 5' RACE reads, giving one row per CDR3 protein. The sample lists 42,000 or so distinct CDR3 sequences; 6.5% to 8.5% were seen once. The source of this sequence is a young man who received the YFV17D yellow fever vaccine. This rearrangement joins TRBV29-1 to TRBJ2-4; 8 bases are shared with TRBD1. Here the sequenced sample was CD8+ T cells not binding an NS4B(214-222) dextramer, sorted from PBMCs, taken 45 days after the yellow fever booster vaccination. The CDR3 is CSVNGQGENIQYF. The CDR3 DNA reads TGCAGCGTTAACGGACAGGGAGAAAACATTCAGTACTTC.